The source of this T cell receptor beta chain is a study of CD8+ T cells in alopecia areata. Across the whole study: Oral tofacitinib (5 to 10 mg twice daily) was administered to treated patients.

CDR3 length: 14 amino acids. Trimming took off 5 bases at V and 3 bases at J, with 12 bases between the two ends. Germline V CDR1 and CDR2: SGHTA, FQGTGA. Treatment: oral pan-JAK inhibitor, 5-10 mg twice daily. TCR sequencing used cDNA made by reverse transcription of extracted RNA. This table comes from immunoSEQ multiplex PCR, and its TCRdb copy is limited to in-frame clones, with some not included. The data contain 110,000 or so clones, 58% of them singletons. Study-wide results and caveats: Persistence during tofacitinib was seen for many expanded lesional clones in scalp and blood. Lesional scalp, especially alopecia totalis/universalis, showed higher clonality than normal scalp. For patients receiving tofacitinib, scalp clonality and expanded CD8+ clones among the top 100 significantly decreased.

This clone was observed a handful of times. What it binds is unknown. This specimen was CD8+ T cells sorted from blood, taken at week 4, from a patient treated with tofacitinib. The chain links TRBV7-3 to TRBJ2-3; D is uncertain. The receptor was isolated from a human donor with alopecia areata. The CDR3 DNA reads TGTGCCAGCAGCCCCATTGGCACAACAGATACGCAGTATTTT. It specifies CASSPIGTTDTQYF.